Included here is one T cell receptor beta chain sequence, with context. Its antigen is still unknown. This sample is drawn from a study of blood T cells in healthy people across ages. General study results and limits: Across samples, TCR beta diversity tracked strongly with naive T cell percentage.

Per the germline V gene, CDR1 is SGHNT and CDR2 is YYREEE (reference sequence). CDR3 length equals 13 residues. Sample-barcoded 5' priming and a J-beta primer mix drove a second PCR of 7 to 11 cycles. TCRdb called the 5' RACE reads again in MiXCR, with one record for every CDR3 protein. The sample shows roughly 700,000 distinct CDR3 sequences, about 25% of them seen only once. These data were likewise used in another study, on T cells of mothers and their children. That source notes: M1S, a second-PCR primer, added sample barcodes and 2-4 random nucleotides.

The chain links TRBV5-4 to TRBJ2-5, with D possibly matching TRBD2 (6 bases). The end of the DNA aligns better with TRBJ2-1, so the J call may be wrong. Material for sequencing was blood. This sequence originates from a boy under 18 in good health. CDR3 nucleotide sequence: TGTGCCAGCACCGGGGGAGTGGGGAATGAGCAGTTCTTC. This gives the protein CASTGGVGNEQFF.